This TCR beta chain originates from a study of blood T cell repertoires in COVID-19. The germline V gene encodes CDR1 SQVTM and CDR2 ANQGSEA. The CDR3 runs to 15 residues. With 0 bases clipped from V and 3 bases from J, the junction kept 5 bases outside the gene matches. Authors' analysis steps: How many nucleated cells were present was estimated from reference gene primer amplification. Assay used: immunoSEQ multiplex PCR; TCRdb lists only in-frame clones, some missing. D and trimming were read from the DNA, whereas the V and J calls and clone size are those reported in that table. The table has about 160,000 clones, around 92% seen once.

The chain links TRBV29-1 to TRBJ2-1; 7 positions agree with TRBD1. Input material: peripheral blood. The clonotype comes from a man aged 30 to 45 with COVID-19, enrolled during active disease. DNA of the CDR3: TGCAGCGTTGAAGATGAACAGGGGTTCTACAATGAGCAGTTCTTC. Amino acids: CSVEDEQGFYNEQFF.